A selection of T cell receptor beta chains follows, all from one sample in a study of neurological immune-mediated disorders. Via MiXCR, TCRdb re-called the 5' RACE reads, giving one row per CDR3 protein. The profile shows about 99,000 distinct CDR3 sequences, approximately 10% of them singletons. Sequenced material: PBMCs. These TCRs come from a female donor with HTLV-1-associated myelopathy (HAM/TSP). The CDR3 runs from the conserved cysteine through the conserved F or W. Each record gives: D gene, V gene, J gene, clone size, CDR3 protein, CDR3 DNA. A D gene is named only where the DNA matches it firmly. Not all rows give a size; the values are once, few, many and, for expanded clones, a class.

d_call: TRBD1
v_call: TRBV7-9
j_call: TRBJ2-7
clone_size: many
cdr3_aa: CASSSTGAGEQYF
cdr3_nt: TGTGCCAGCAGCTCTACAGGGGCCGGGGAGCAGTACTTC

d_call: TRBD2
v_call: TRBV6-4
j_call: TRBJ2-1
clone_size: few
cdr3_aa: CASSAGEFLASGGVRHEQFF
cdr3_nt: TGTGCCAGCAGTGCAGGGGAATTTTTGGCTAGCGGGGGGGTGCGGCATGAGCAGTTCTTC

d_call: TRBD1
v_call: TRBV20-1
j_call: TRBJ1-2
clone_size: once
cdr3_aa: CSTSIPGQVSYGYTF
cdr3_nt: TGCAGTACCAGCATTCCGGGACAGGTATCCTATGGCTACACCTTC

d_call: TRBD2
v_call: TRBV5-1
j_call: TRBJ2-1
clone_size: many
cdr3_aa: CASSFLAGGNNEQFF
cdr3_nt: TGCGCCAGCAGCTTCCTAGCGGGGGGTAACAATGAGCAGTTCTTC

d_call: TRBD1
v_call: TRBV5-6
j_call: TRBJ2-7
clone_size: many
cdr3_aa: CASSVGQTSYEQYF
cdr3_nt: TGTGCCAGCAGCGTGGGACAGACATCCTACGAGCAGTACTTC

d_call: .
v_call: TRBV29-1
j_call: TRBJ2-2
clone_size: many
cdr3_aa: CSVDTNTGELFF
cdr3_nt: TGCAGCGTTGACACGAACACCGGGGAGCTGTTTTTT

d_call: TRBD1
v_call: TRBV7-9
j_call: TRBJ1-6
clone_size: many
cdr3_aa: CASSPPGQGASPLHF
cdr3_nt: TGTGCCAGCAGCCCACCCGGGCAGGGGGCCTCACCCCTCCACTTT

d_call: TRBD2
v_call: TRBV20-1
j_call: TRBJ2-6
clone_size: many
cdr3_aa: CSASPFIAGGRAGANVLTF
cdr3_nt: TGCAGTGCTAGCCCTTTTATAGCGGGGGGGAGAGCTGGGGCCAACGTCCTGACTTTC

d_call: TRBD2
v_call: TRBV12-3/TRBV12-4
j_call: TRBJ2-5
clone_size: few
cdr3_aa: CASSPGTSGGFAETQYF
cdr3_nt: TGTGCCAGCAGCCCCGGGACTAGCGGGGGATTCGCAGAGACCCAGTACTTC

d_call: .
v_call: TRBV20-1
j_call: TRBJ1-1
clone_size: .
cdr3_aa: CIANKDPNTEAFF
cdr3_nt: TGCATTGCCAATAAGGACCCGAACACTGAAGCTTTCTTT

d_call: .
v_call: TRBV24-1
j_call: TRBJ2-3
clone_size: many
cdr3_aa: CATSDLSPWGSPHTQYF
cdr3_nt: TGTGCCACCAGTGATTTGTCACCCTGGGGGTCTCCACATACGCAGTATTTT

d_call: .
v_call: TRBV27
j_call: TRBJ2-5
clone_size: many
cdr3_aa: CASSFAGRETQYF
cdr3_nt: TGTGCCAGCAGTTTTGCAGGCCGAGAGACCCAGTACTTC

d_call: .
v_call: TRBV12-3/TRBV12-4
j_call: TRBJ2-1
clone_size: many
cdr3_aa: CASSFTSRGGYNEQFF
cdr3_nt: TGTGCCAGCAGTTTCACTAGCCGGGGAGGCTACAATGAGCAGTTCTTC

d_call: .
v_call: TRBV7-2
j_call: TRBJ2-5
clone_size: many
cdr3_aa: CASSPPGLGGETQYF
cdr3_nt: TGTGCCAGCAGTCCCCCGGGACTTGGGGGAGAGACCCAGTACTTC

d_call: .
v_call: TRBV29-1
j_call: TRBJ2-3
clone_size: few
cdr3_aa: CSVVGTDLLATDTQYF
cdr3_nt: TGCAGCGTTGTCGGTACAGACCTTCTAGCCACAGATACGCAGTATTTT

d_call: TRBD2
v_call: TRBV28
j_call: TRBJ2-7
clone_size: few
cdr3_aa: CASNLAGGSYEQYF
cdr3_nt: TGTGCCAGCAATTTAGCGGGGGGCTCCTACGAGCAGTACTTC